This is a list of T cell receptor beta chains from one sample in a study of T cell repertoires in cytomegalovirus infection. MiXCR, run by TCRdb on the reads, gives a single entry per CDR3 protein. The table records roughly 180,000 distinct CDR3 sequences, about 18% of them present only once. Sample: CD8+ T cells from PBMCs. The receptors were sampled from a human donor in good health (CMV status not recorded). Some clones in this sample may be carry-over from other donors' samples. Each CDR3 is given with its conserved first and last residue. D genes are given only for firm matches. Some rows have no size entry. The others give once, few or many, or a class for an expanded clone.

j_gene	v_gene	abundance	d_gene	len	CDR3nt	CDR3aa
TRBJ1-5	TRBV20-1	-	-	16	TGCAGTGCTTCAGACATCGGGGGCGATAGCAATCAGCCCCAGCATTTT	CSASDIGGDSNQPQHF
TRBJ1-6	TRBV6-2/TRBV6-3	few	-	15	TGTGCCAGCATGGTGGGTTCCTACGATAATTCACCCCTCCACTTT	CASMVGSYDNSPLHF
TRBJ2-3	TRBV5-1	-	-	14	TGCGCCAGCAGCTTGGCAGTCGGCACAGATACGCAGTATTTT	CASSLAVGTDTQYF
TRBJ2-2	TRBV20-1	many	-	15	TGCAGTGCTAGTTCAGGGGGGATGAACACCGGGGAGCTGTTTTTT	CSASSGGMNTGELFF
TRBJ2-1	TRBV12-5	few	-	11	TGTGCTAGTGGTTTGGTACTAGCAGAGTTCTTC	CASGLVLAEFF
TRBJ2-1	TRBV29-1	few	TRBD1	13	TGCAGCGCCCGGGACAGCCTCTACAATGAGCAGTTCTTC	CSARDSLYNEQFF
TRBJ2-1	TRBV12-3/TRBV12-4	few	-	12	TGTGCCAGCAGTTTGACTAGAAATGAGCAGTTCTTC	CASSLTRNEQFF
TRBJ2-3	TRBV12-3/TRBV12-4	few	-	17	TGTGCCAGCAGTTTATGGGCAGGGGAGGGTTTAACAGATACGCAGTATTTT	CASSLWAGEGLTDTQYF
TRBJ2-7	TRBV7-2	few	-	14	TGTGCCAGCAGCTCGGGACACAGCTCCTACGAGCAGTACTTC	CASSSGHSSYEQYF
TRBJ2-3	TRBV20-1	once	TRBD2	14	TGCAGTGCCCAGACTAGCGGGGGCACAGATACGCAGTATTTT	CSAQTSGGTDTQYF
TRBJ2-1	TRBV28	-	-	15	TGTGCCAGCAGTTTGCTGTTTGGGGGTTCGGGTGAGCAGTTCTTC	CASSLLFGGSGEQFF
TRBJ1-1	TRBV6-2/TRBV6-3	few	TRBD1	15	TGTGCCAGCAGTTATACCGGGACAGTGAACACTGAAGCTTTCTTT	CASSYTGTVNTEAFF
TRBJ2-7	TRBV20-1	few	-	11	TGCAGTGCTAGTGGGCCAACCGAGCAGTACTTC	CSASGPTEQYF
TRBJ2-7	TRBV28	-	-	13	TGTGCCAGCAGTTTGGGCCCGGTATACGAGCAGTACTTC	CASSLGPVYEQYF
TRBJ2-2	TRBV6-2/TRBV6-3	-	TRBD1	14	TGTGCCAGCAGTCAGGGGGCTTACACCGGGGAGCTGTTTTTT	CASSQGAYTGELFF
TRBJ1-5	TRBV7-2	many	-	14	TGTGCCAGCAGCTCGTTAGGGGGTCAACAGCCCCAGCATTTT	CASSSLGGQQPQHF
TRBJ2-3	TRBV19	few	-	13	TGTGCCAGTGGAAACTACTTGGGCAATACGCAGTATTTT	CASGNYLGNTQYF
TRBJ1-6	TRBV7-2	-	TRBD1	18	TGTGCCAGCAGCCCCGGGACAGGGGGATATAGGAATAATTCACCCCTCCACTTT	CASSPGTGGYRNNSPLHF
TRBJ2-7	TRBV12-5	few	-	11	TGTGCTAGTGGTCCGGAGTTCGAGCAGTACTTC	CASGPEFEQYF
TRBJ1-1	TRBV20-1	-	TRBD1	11	TGCAGCAACACAGGGGGCGCTGAAGCTTTCTTT	CSNTGGAEAFF
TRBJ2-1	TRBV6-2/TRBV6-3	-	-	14	TGTGCCAGCAGTTCACGATGGGTGAACAATGAGCAGTTCTTC	CASSSRWVNNEQFF
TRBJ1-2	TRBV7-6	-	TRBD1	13	TGTGCCAGTCAGGCACAGGGGGACTATGGCTACACCTTC	CASQAQGDYGYTF
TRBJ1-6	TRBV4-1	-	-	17	TGCGCCAGCAGCCAGGTTGAGGGGCACTCCTATAATTCACCCCTCCACTTT	CASSQVEGHSYNSPLHF
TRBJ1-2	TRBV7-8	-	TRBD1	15	TGTGCCAGCAGCATCCAAACAGGGGGCCTCTATGGCTACACCTTC	CASSIQTGGLYGYTF
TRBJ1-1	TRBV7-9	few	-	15	TGTGCCAGCAGCTTCATCCAGGGGAGAAACACTGAAGCTTTCTTT	CASSFIQGRNTEAFF
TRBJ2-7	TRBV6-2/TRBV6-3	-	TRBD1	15	TGTGCCAGCAAAATAAGACCGGGACAGGGAGGCGAGCAGTACTTC	CASKIRPGQGGEQYF
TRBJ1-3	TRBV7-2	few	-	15	TGTGCCAGCAGCTTAGTACAACCCTCTGGAAACACCATATATTTT	CASSLVQPSGNTIYF
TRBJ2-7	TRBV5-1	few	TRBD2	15	TGCGCCAGCAGCTTGGACGTAGCTAGCGGCTACGAGCAGTACTTC	CASSLDVASGYEQYF
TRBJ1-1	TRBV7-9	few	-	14	TGTGCCAGCAGCTTAGGGGGCAGTGACACTGAAGCTTTCTTT	CASSLGGSDTEAFF
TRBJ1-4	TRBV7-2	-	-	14	TGTGCCAGCAGCTTAGCGGACCTTAATGAAAAACTGTTTTTT	CASSLADLNEKLFF
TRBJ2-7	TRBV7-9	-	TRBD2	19	TGTGCCAGCAGCTTCCCCCCAGGGCCGTCAGCGGGGTCTTTCTACGAGCAGTACTTC	CASSFPPGPSAGSFYEQYF
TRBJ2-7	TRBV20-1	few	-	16	TGCAGTGCTAGACCTACCGCCGGGACATTCACCTACGAGCAGTACTTC	CSARPTAGTFTYEQYF
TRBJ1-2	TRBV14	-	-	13	TGTGCCAGCAGCCAAGTAAAGATAAACGGCTACACCTTC	CASSQVKINGYTF
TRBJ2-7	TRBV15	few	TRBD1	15	TGTGCCACCAGCACCCGACAGGGCATCGGCTACGAGCAGTACTTC	CATSTRQGIGYEQYF
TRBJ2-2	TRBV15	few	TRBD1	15	TGTGCCACCAGCCCCCACAGGGGGCTGGACGGGGAGCTGTTTTTT	CATSPHRGLDGELFF
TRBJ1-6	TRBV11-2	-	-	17	TGTGCCAGCAGCCTCCGGGGGGGGCCGGGAGGCAATTCACCCCTCCACTTT	CASSLRGGPGGNSPLHF
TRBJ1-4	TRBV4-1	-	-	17	TGCGCCAGCAGCCAAGATTGGGGGGGGAAGAGCAACGAAAAACTGTTTTTT	CASSQDWGGKSNEKLFF
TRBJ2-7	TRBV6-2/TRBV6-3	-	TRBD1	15	TGTGCCAGCAGTTATAACTGGGACAGGTCCTACGAGCAGTACTTC	CASSYNWDRSYEQYF
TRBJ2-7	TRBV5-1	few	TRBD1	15	TGCGCCAGCAGCTTCAGACAGGGGCCCTCCTACGAGCAGTACTTC	CASSFRQGPSYEQYF
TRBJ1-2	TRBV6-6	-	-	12	TGTGCCAGCAGTTACCCAGGGGATGGCTACACCTTC	CASSYPGDGYTF
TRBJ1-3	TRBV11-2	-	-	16	TGTGCCAGCAGCTTTAAGGAACGGTCCTCTGGAAACACCATATATTTT	CASSFKERSSGNTIYF
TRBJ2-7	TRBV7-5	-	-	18	-	CISVPEAPFRGRIDEQYF
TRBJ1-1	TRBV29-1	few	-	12	TGCAGCGTTGAACTTAGTAACACTGAAGCTTTCTTT	CSVELSNTEAFF
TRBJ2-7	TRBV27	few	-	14	TGTGCCAGCAGTTTAAGCAGGAGCTCCTACGAGCAGTACTTC	CASSLSRSSYEQYF
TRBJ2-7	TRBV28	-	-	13	TGTGCCAGCAGTCCCGAGGGGGGCGACGAGCAGTACTTC	CASSPEGGDEQYF
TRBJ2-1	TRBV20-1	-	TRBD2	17	TGCAGTGCTAGGGCACCCATTGGAGCGGGGGGGCCCGGTGAGCAGTTCTTC	CSARAPIGAGGPGEQFF
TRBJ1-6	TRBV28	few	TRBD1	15	TGTGCCAGCAAACATTATACAGGGGATGGTTCACCCCTCCACTTT	CASKHYTGDGSPLHF
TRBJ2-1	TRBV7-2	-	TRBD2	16	TGTGCCAGCAGCCCTCTGGGGGGGGGAGCCTACAATGAGCAGTTCTTC	CASSPLGGGAYNEQFF
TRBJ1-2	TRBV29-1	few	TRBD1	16	TGCAGCGTAAGGGGAGCACAGGGGGGCACTAACTATGGCTACACCTTC	CSVRGAQGGTNYGYTF
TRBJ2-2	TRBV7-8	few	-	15	TGTGCCAGCAGCTTGACAGGCTCTCGGAGCGGGGAGCTGTTTTTT	CASSLTGSRSGELFF
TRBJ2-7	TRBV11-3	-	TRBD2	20	TGTGACAGCAGCTTATACAACCCGGGGGGGCCGCTCGCCAATACCTACGAGCAGTACTTC	CDSSLYNPGGPLANTYEQYF
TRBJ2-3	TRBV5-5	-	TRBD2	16	TGTGCCAGCAGCTTGGAACTAGCGGGAGGAAGAGATAGGCAGTATTTT	CASSLELAGGRDRQYF